This entry lists 14 T cell receptor beta chains sequenced from one sample in a study of blood T cell repertoires in COVID-19. The data were produced by immunoSEQ multiplex PCR, yet TCRdb's version contains in-frame clones alone and is incomplete. The table lists approximately 110,000 clones, roughly 85% of them singletons. The specimen was peripheral blood. The origin of the receptors is an elderly woman with COVID-19, enrolled during active disease.

The chain uses TRBV6-5 and TRBJ1-1, with D tentatively TRBD1 (5 bases). There are 13 residues in the CDR3. V was shortened by 6 bases and J by 1 base, with 9 bases between the two germline ends. Germline lookup yields CDR1 MNHEY and CDR2 SVGAGI. In DNA, the CDR3 is TGTGCCAGCAGAACCGACAGGAACACTGAAGCTTTCTTT. Translated: CASRTDRNTEAFF.

V and J are TRBV7-2 and TRBJ1-3; 7 nucleotides agree with TRBD1. V lost 5 bases to trimming and J lost 2 bases; unmatched junction nucleotides: 6. CDR3 length equals 15 residues. Germline loops: CDR1 SGHTA, CDR2 FQGNSA. The DNA of the CDR3 is TGTGCCAGCAGCCTAGACAGGGTCGCTGGAAACACCATATATTTT. Its protein is CASSLDRVAGNTIYF.

The rearrangement joins TRBV5-4 to TRBJ1-1; tentative D call: TRBD1 (5 bases). CDR1 and CDR2 (germline): SGHNT, YYREEE (reference sequence). V was pared by 0 bases and J by 6 bases, with 15 bases between. The CDR3 covers 15 residues. CDR3: CASSLGGEAGAEAFF. Written as DNA, the CDR3 is TGTGCCAGCAGCTTGGGGGGAGAAGCGGGGGCTGAAGCTTTCTTT.

This clone was detected a few times. The chain couples TRBV7-2 to TRBJ2-3, with 8 bases lining up with TRBD2. V dropped 1 base and J dropped 4; count of bases not matched to a gene: 7. Germline V gene sequence: CDR1 SGHTA, CDR2 FQGNSA. The CDR3 consists of 16 residues. In DNA form, the CDR3 reads TGTGCCAGCAGCTTAGTCGGGAGGGCGCGCTCAGATACGCAGTATTTT. This codes for CASSLVGRARSDTQYF.

V gene TRBV6-2 or TRBV6-3 combines with J gene TRBJ2-1, with TRBD2 matching over 9 bases. Losses at the gene ends were 1 base for V and 4 bases for J; bases not matched to a gene: 8. The CDR3 is 17 amino acids. CDR1 MNHEY and CDR2 SVGEGT come from the germline V gene. The CDR3 nucleotides are TGTGCCAGCAGTTACTTAGCGGGAGAAGGATCATACAATGAGCAGTTCTTC. It translates to CASSYLAGEGSYNEQFF.

The chain carries TRBV6-1 and TRBJ2-1; 7 bases map to TRBD2. CDR3 length equals 16 residues. After removal of 3 bases from V and 4 bases from J, the junction contained 9 bases not matched to a gene. Looked up from germline, CDR1 is MNHNS and CDR2 is SASEGT. In DNA, the CDR3 is TGTGCCAGCAGTGACCGAGCGGGAATTATTTACAATGAGCAGTTCTTC. Amino acid sequence: CASSDRAGIIYNEQFF.

The V and J genes are TRBV28 and TRBJ2-7; TRBD1 aligns across 11 bases. This CDR3 is 15 amino acids long. Losses at the gene ends were 6 bases for V and 6 bases for J; bases not matched to a gene: 10. The germline CDR1 and CDR2 sequences are MDHEN and SYDVKM. The CDR3 protein is CASSSVGTGGSEQYF. The CDR3 DNA sequence: TGTGCCAGCAGCTCCGTGGGGACAGGGGGTTCCGAGCAGTACTTC.

V usage is TRBV18 and J usage is TRBJ1-3; D is unclear. The CDR3 has 15 amino acids. V lost 2 bases and J 6 bases, leaving 14 bases between the germline ends. Germline V gives CDR1 KGHSH, CDR2 LQKENI. The CDR3 loop reads CASSPGTGNANTIYF. Here the CDR3 DNA reads TGTGCCAGCTCACCAGGCACGGGGAACGCAAACACCATATATTTT. The variable domain in full, completed from reference TRBV18 and TRBJ1-3, reads NAGVMQNPRHLVRRRGQEARLRCSPMKGHSHVYWYRQLPEEGLKFMVYLQKENIIDESGMPKERFSAEFPKEGPSILRIQQVVRGDSAAYFCASSPGTGNANTIYFGEGSWLTVV.

This clone has just a few counts. The chain employs TRBV5-8 and TRBJ2-7, with TRBD1 identical over 8 bases. Per the germline V gene, CDR1 is SGHTS and CDR2 is YDEGEE. Trimming removed 5 bases from V and 7 bases from J; junction bases left unmatched: 11. This CDR3 is 14 amino acids long. CDR3 amino acids: CASSRPGQAPEQYF. CDR3 DNA sequence: TGTGCCAGCAGTCGGCCGGGACAGGCCCCGGAGCAGTACTTC.

The chain employs TRBV9 and TRBJ2-1; D ambiguous. The CDR3 totals 14 residues. The V end was cut by 0 bases, the J end by 8 bases, with 12 bases between. Germline-derived CDR1 and CDR2 are SGDLS and YYNGEE. CDR3 DNA sequence: TGTGCCAGCAGCGTAGGGCCAATTGAGGATGAGCAGTTCTTC. It specifies CASSVGPIEDEQFF.

This chain links TRBV21-1 with TRBJ1-6; the DNA was not used to check the table's D call, TRBD1. TRBV21-1 is classified as a pseudogene. The CDR3 consists of 20 residues. CDR3 in amino acids: CASSKRRQGFRGSYNSPLHF. The CDR3, as DNA: TGTGCCAGCAGCAAACGTCGACAGGGATTCCGGGGCTCCTATAATTCACCCCTCCACTTT.

This rearrangement joins TRBV7-8 to TRBJ2-2; 8 bases are shared with TRBD2. Looked up from germline, CDR1 is SGHVS and CDR2 is FQNEAQ. J was trimmed by 3 bases and V by 1 base; bases with no gene match: 4. CDR3 length: 16 residues. CDR3 region: CASSLGGGRHTGELFF. The CDR3 bases are TGTGCCAGCAGCTTAGGCGGGGGGAGACACACCGGGGAGCTGTTTTTT.

The chain links TRBV28 to TRBJ2-7, with 7 bases fitting TRBD2. V lost 1 base to trimming and J lost 0 bases; unmatched junction nucleotides: 0. The V gene's germline CDR1 is MDHEN and CDR2 SYDVKM. The CDR3 consists of 14 residues. Here the CDR3 reads CASSLLAGSYEQYF. CDR3 in DNA: TGTGCCAGCAGTTTATTAGCGGGCTCCTACGAGCAGTACTTC.

The chain has TRBV5-8 and TRBJ1-4; 7 bases match TRBD1. With 6 bases clipped from V and 7 bases from J, the junction kept 18 bases outside the gene matches. Germline CDR1 and CDR2: SGHTS and YDEGEE. This CDR3 region has 17 residues. The CDR3 is CASNIRDRSYLAEKLFF. CDR3 bases: TGTGCCAGCAACATCCGGGACAGATCCTATTTGGCTGAAAAACTGTTTTTT.